The 24 T cell receptor beta chains in this list originate from one sample, sequenced in a study of CD8 T cells in ankylosing spondylitis. TCRdb ran MiXCR on the 5' RACE reads and lists one entry per CDR3 protein. The sample records more than 650,000 distinct CDR3 sequences, about 11% being singletons. Study observations and caveats: A TCR beta motif of eight highly homologous variants appeared characteristic of ankylosing spondylitis blood.

These receptors lack a known antigen. The material sequenced was blood, either unsorted or a sorted T cell fraction (not recorded which). All receptors derive from a male donor with ankylosing spondylitis.

This clonotype was counted many times. CDR3: CSVSRAPETQYF. Here the CDR3 DNA reads TGCAGCGTTAGTCGGGCTCCAGAGACCCAGTACTTC. The J gene is TRBJ2-5, the V gene TRBV29-1; no clear D. V was cut by 5 bases and J by 4 bases, with 11 bases left in between. There are 12 residues in the CDR3. Germline V gene lookup returns CDR1 SQVTM and CDR2 ANQGSEA.

This rearrangement joins TRBV5-1 to TRBJ2-5; D is unclear. Germline V gives CDR1 SGHRS, CDR2 YFSETQ. This CDR3 comprises 11 residues. Trimming stripped 4 bases from V and 5 bases from J, with 6 bases between. CDR3 nucleotide sequence: TGCGCCAGCAGCGGCAGTGAGACCCAGTACTTC. Protein product: CASSGSETQYF. Using reference TRBV5-1 and TRBJ2-5 for the parts outside the CDR3, the full variable domain is KAGVTQTPRYLIKTRGQQVTLSCSPISGHRSVSWYQQTPGQGLQFLFEYFSETQRNKGNFPGRFSGRQFSNSRSEMNVSTLELGDSALYLCASSGSETQYFGPGTRLLVL.

The V gene is TRBV12-3 or TRBV12-4, the J gene TRBJ1-5; D perhaps matches TRBD1 (6 bases). V was shortened by 6 bases and J by 1 base, with 16 bases between the two germline ends. The CDR3 runs to 16 residues. Written as DNA, the CDR3 is TGTGCCAGCAGCAGCCGAGGGGGGTTAAGCAATCAGCCCCAGCATTTT. Its protein product is CASSSRGGLSNQPQHF.

This clonotype has only a few counts. This CDR3 is CASKLPGQKTDTQYF. The CDR3 bases are TGTGCCAGCAAACTGCCGGGACAGAAAACAGATACGCAGTATTTT. The chain combines TRBV6-1 with TRBJ2-3; TRBD1 aligns across 7 bases. Germline CDR1 is MNHNS and CDR2 is SASEGT. The CDR3 is 15 amino acids. V was pared by 7 bases and J by 3 bases, with 10 bases of the junction left unmatched.

This clonotype came up many times. V gene TRBV7-2 combines with J gene TRBJ2-7, with 7 nucleotides matching TRBD2. V lost 0 bases, J lost 0 bases, and 2 bases stayed unmatched. CDR1 and CDR2 (germline): SGHTA, FQGNSA. The CDR3 covers 15 residues. CDR3 sequence: CASSLARGISYEQYF. DNA for the CDR3: TGTGCCAGCAGCTTAGCGCGGGGGATCTCCTACGAGCAGTACTTC. The complete variable domain, with remaining parts taken from reference TRBV7-2 and TRBJ2-7, reads GAGVSQSPSNKVTEKGKDVELRCDPISGHTALYWYRQSLGQGLEFLIYFQGNSAPDKSGLPSDRFSAERTGGSVSTLTIQRTQQEDSAVYLCASSLARGISYEQYFGPGTRLTVT.

V gene TRBV28 combines with J gene TRBJ1-2; D unresolved. Trimming pared 3 bases from V and 8 bases from J, leaving 7 bases between. The CDR3 consists of 11 residues. Germline V gene data show CDR1 as MDHEN and CDR2 as SYDVKM. This CDR3 is CASSFYGGYTF. CDR3 DNA: TGTGCCAGCAGTTTTTACGGGGGCTACACCTTC.

The V call is TRBV7-9, the J call TRBJ1-1; D call uncertain. The CDR3 runs 12 residues. V lost 6 bases and J lost 8, with 13 bases in between. Germline-derived CDR1 and CDR2 are SEHNR and FQNEAQ (reference sequence). The CDR3 sequence: CASSFGANEAFF. The CDR3, as DNA: TGTGCCAGCAGTTTTGGTGCAAACGAAGCTTTCTTT.

V usage is TRBV6-1 and J usage is TRBJ2-7, with D perhaps matching TRBD1 (6 bases). V was cut by 6 bases and J by 1 base, with 13 bases left in between. The CDR3 runs 14 residues. The germline CDR1 and CDR2 sequences are MNHNS and SASEGT. In nucleotides, the CDR3 is TGTGCCAGCAGGGCTAGGACAGCTTCCTACGAGCAGTACTTC. Translation gives CASRARTASYEQYF.

A few counts support this clonotype. The chain employs TRBV20-1 and TRBJ1-2; 10 bases are a match to TRBD1. There are 15 residues in the CDR3. V lost 1 base to trimming and J lost 4 bases; unmatched junction nucleotides: 6. CDR1 DFQATT and CDR2 SNEGSKA come from the germline V gene (reference sequence). CDR3 loop: CSARARTGGGYGYTF. The CDR3 DNA reads TGCAGTGCTAGAGCCCGGACAGGGGGTGGCTATGGCTACACCTTC.

J is TRBJ1-5 and V is TRBV7-9; 9 bases match TRBD1. The CDR3 has 14 residues. Germline V gene lookup returns CDR1 SEHNR and CDR2 FQNEAQ (reference sequence). J was trimmed by 5 bases and V by 5 bases; bases with no gene match: 4. The CDR3 is CASSGGQGYQPQHF. In DNA form, the CDR3 reads TGTGCCAGCAGCGGGGGACAGGGCTATCAGCCCCAGCATTTT.

This clonotype was counted ten times or more. This chain uses TRBV29-1 with TRBJ2-1; D uncertain. The V end lost 7 bases, the J end lost 1 base, and 8 bases lay between the germline ends. The CDR3 is 12 amino acids. Germline loops: CDR1 SQVTM, CDR2 ANQGSEA. The CDR3 region is CSGELSYNEQFF. DNA of the CDR3: TGCAGCGGAGAGCTTTCCTACAATGAGCAGTTCTTC.

J is TRBJ2-2 and V is TRBV7-9; no definite D call. The V gene lost 6 bases and the J gene lost 0 bases, with 14 bases spanning the gap. The CDR3 runs to 16 residues. Looked up from germline, CDR1 is SEHNR and CDR2 is FQNEAQ (reference sequence). The CDR3 loop is CASSPSQWANTGELFF. For the CDR3, the DNA is TGTGCCAGCAGTCCTAGTCAATGGGCGAACACCGGGGAGCTGTTTTTT.

In this sample, this clonotype turned up many times. J is TRBJ2-7 and V is TRBV7-9; no clear D. Germline values: CDR1 SEHNR, CDR2 FQNEAQ (reference sequence). The CDR3 length is 14 residues. V was cut by 5 bases and J by 0 bases, with 11 bases left in between. The CDR3, as DNA: TGTGCCAGCAGCGCACTCCTGTCCTCCTACGAGCAGTACTTC. As protein: CASSALLSSYEQYF.

The V call is TRBV6-1, the J call TRBJ2-7; TRBD1 matches at 9 bases. V was clipped by 10 bases and J by 0 bases; unmatched bases: 4. Germline assignment: CDR1 MNHNS and CDR2 SASEGT. This CDR3 is built from 13 residues. Here the CDR3 DNA reads TGTGCCATCGGACAGGGGCCCTCCTACGAGCAGTACTTC. It codes for CAIGQGPSYEQYF.

This clonotype was observed at least ten times. The chain joins TRBV10-3 to TRBJ2-7; 12 positions agree with TRBD2. The CDR3 runs to 13 residues. V was pared by 6 bases and J by 7 bases, with 4 bases of the junction left unmatched. The germline gives CDR1 ENHRY, CDR2 SYGVKD. The CDR3 protein is CAISLAGGREQYF. The CDR3 region has the DNA TGTGCCATCAGCCTAGCGGGAGGGAGGGAGCAGTACTTC.

CDR3 residues: CASSLLRHEQYF. CDR3 bases: TGTGCCAGCAGTTTATTACGCCACGAGCAGTACTTC. J is TRBJ2-7 and V is TRBV28, with D uncertain. The CDR3 loop spans 12 amino acids. Germline CDR1 and CDR2: MDHEN and SYDVKM. Trimming removed 1 base from V and 5 bases from J, with 6 bases in between.

The rearrangement uses TRBV15 and TRBJ1-2, with 10 bases fitting TRBD1. Germline V CDR1 and CDR2: LNHNV, YYDKDF (reference sequence). The CDR3 runs 15 residues. V lost 3 bases to trimming and J lost 3 bases; unmatched junction nucleotides: 4. The CDR3 loop reads CATSRGTGAYYGYTF. The CDR3 region has the DNA TGTGCCACCAGCAGGGGGACAGGGGCGTACTATGGCTACACCTTC. The full variable domain, in which reference TRBV15 and TRBJ1-2 provide the parts outside the CDR3, is DAMVIQNPRYQVTQFGKPVTLSCSQTLNHNVMYWYQQKSSQAPKLLFHYYDKDFNNEADTPDNFQSRRPNTSFCFLDIRSPGLGDTAMYLCATSRGTGAYYGYTFGSGTRLTVV.

Many counts were recorded for this clonotype. V gene TRBV10-3 combines with J gene TRBJ2-2; tentatively, D is TRBD1 (5 bases). Germline V gene lookup returns CDR1 ENHRY and CDR2 SYGVKD. This CDR3 spans 16 amino acids. Trimming stripped 0 bases from V and 5 bases from J, with 13 bases between. For the CDR3, the DNA is TGTGCCATCAGTGAGTCGCGGACACGAAGAACCGGGGAGCTGTTTTTT. Translating it yields CAISESRTRRTGELFF.

The V call is TRBV20-1, the J call TRBJ2-3; a possible D gene is TRBD2 (6 bases). V shed 0 bases and J shed 2 bases, with 9 bases lying between them. Per germline, CDR1 DFQATT and CDR2 SNEGSKA (reference sequence). This CDR3 spans 14 amino acids. This chain's CDR3 is CSARDGEVTDTQYF. As DNA, the CDR3 is TGCAGTGCTAGAGATGGGGAGGTCACAGATACGCAGTATTTT.

The chain links TRBV5-5 to TRBJ1-2, with D hard to call. The V gene's germline CDR1 is SGHKS and CDR2 YYEKEE (reference sequence). The ends were cut back, 2 bases at V and 8 bases at J, with 10 bases in the middle. This CDR3 is 12 amino acids long. The CDR3 DNA sequence: TGTGCCAGCAGCTTCGTTAGTAGCGGCTACACCTTC. Translating it yields CASSFVSSGYTF.

The chain recombines TRBV7-2 with TRBJ1-5; no definite D call. There are 16 residues in the CDR3. Trimming pared 2 bases from V and 1 base from J, leaving 12 bases between. CDR1 and CDR2 (germline): SGHTA, FQGNSA. CDR3 protein: CASSLTSLFSNQPQHF. The DNA for the CDR3 is TGTGCCAGCAGCTTAACGTCCCTTTTCAGCAATCAGCCCCAGCATTTT.

In this sample, this clonotype turned up many times. This chain connects TRBV20-1 to TRBJ2-1; TRBD2 agrees at 11 bases. Germline CDR1 is DFQATT and CDR2 is SNEGSKA (reference sequence). V lost 6 bases and J lost 7; bases outside the gene matches: 11. The CDR3 extends over 15 amino acids. The CDR3 DNA sequence: TGCAGTGCCTCAAGTAGCGGGGGGGTGTGGAATGAGCAGTTCTTC. It translates to CSASSSGGVWNEQFF.

V and J are TRBV6-5 and TRBJ2-3; D unclear. Trimming pared 2 bases from V and 5 bases from J, leaving 14 bases between. The CDR3 is 15 residues long. The germline V gene has CDR1 MNHEY and CDR2 SVGAGI. CDR3 coding DNA: TGTGCCAGCAGTTACACCCTGACTCGACTAGATACGCAGTATTTT. This sequence encodes CASSYTLTRLDTQYF.

Regarding this clonotype: This may be a read error, as it is one base from a much larger clone. V is TRBV29-1 and J is TRBJ2-7; D may be TRBD1 (6 bases). Per germline, CDR1 SQVTM and CDR2 ANQGSEA. The CDR3 spans 14 residues. The V gene lost 3 bases and the J gene lost 1 base, with 13 bases spanning the gap. The chain's CDR3 is CSVEQKQGSYEQYF. The CDR3 DNA reads TGCAGCGTTGAGCAAAAGCAGGGGTCCTACGAGCAGTACTTC.